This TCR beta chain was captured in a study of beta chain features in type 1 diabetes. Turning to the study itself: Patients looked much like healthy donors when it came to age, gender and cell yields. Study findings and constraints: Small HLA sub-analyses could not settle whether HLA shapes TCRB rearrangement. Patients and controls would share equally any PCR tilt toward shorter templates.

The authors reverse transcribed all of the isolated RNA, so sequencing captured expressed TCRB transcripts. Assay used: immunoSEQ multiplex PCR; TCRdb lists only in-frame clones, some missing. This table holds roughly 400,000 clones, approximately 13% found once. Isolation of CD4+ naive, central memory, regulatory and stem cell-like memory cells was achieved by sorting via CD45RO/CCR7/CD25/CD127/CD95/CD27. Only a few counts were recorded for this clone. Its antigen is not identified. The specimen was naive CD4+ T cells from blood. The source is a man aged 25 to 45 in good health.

The CDR3 here is CASSAKGGSRSGANVLTF. The CDR3, as DNA: TGTGCCAGCAGCGCGAAGGGCGGGAGCCGCTCTGGGGCCAACGTCCTGACTTTC. The V gene is TRBV9, the J gene TRBJ2-6; 7 nucleotides agree with TRBD2. V dropped 3 bases and J dropped 0; count of bases not matched to a gene: 9. The CDR3 totals 18 residues. Per the germline V gene, CDR1 is SGDLS and CDR2 is YYNGEE.